This TCR beta chain was obtained from a study of Ad26.COV2.S vaccination and SARS-CoV-2 variants. Study information: Participants got Ad26.COV2.S intramuscularly, once or twice 56 days apart. Study-level results: Post-vaccination breadth of spike-specific CD8+ and CD4+ T cell responses was reportedly substantial. Placebo recipients and vaccine recipients were similar in non-spike TCR breadth.

V was clipped by 5 bases and J by 5 bases, with 16 bases between them. CDR1 is SGHTA, CDR2 FQGNSA, per germline. The CDR3 runs 15 residues. Comments on this clone: The antigen is unknown.

Sequenced by immunoSEQ multiplex PCR; TCRdb stores in-frame clones only, minus some. The data show roughly 460,000 clones, roughly nine tenths seen once. This sample's treatment: 15 to 20 received Ad26.COV2.S at low or high dose, single or two shots; about 5 received placebo; per-sample allocation not given. Day 63 following the first vaccine or placebo injection was when the samples were taken. The source of this sequence is a person between 18 and 60 years old who received the Ad26.COV2.S COVID-19 vaccine or a placebo. The sample was peripheral blood, taken in a trial of Ad26.COV2.S vaccine versus placebo. The rearrangement uses TRBV7-2 and TRBJ1-5; TRBD1 is a possible D gene (6 bases). CDR3 protein: CASSRDRTLDQPQHF. In nucleotides, the CDR3 is TGTGCCAGCAGCAGAGACAGGACCTTGGATCAGCCCCAGCATTTT.